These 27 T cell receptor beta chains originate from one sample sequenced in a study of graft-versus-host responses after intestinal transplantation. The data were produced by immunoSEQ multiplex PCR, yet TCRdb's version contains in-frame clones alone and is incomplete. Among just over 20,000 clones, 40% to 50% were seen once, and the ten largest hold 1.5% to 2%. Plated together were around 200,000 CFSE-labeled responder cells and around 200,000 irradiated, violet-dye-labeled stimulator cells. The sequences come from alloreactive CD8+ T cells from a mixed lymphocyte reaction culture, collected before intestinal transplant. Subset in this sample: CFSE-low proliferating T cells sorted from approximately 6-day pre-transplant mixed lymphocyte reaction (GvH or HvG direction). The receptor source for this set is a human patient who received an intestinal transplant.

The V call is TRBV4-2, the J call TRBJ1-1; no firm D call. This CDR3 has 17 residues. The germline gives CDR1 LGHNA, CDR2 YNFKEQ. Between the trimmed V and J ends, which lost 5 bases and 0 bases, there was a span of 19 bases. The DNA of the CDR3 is TGTGCCAGCAGCAAGTTAACCGCTCGAGGTCTGAACACTGAAGCTTTCTTT. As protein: CASSKLTARGLNTEAFF.

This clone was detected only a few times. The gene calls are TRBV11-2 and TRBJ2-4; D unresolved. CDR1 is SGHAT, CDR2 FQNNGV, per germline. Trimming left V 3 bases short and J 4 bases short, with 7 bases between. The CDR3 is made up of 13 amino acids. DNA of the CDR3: TGTGCCAGCAGCTTGTCTGGGAAAAACATTCAGTACTTC. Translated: CASSLSGKNIQYF.

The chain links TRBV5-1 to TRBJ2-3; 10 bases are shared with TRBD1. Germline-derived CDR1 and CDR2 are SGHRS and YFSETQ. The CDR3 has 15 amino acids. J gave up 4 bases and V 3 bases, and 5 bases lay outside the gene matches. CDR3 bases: TGCGCCAGCAGCTCTTTGACAGGGGGCTCAGATACGCAGTATTTT. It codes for CASSSLTGGSDTQYF.

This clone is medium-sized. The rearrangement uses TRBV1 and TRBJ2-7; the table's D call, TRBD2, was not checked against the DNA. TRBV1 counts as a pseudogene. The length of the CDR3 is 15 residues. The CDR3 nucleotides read TGCACCAGCAGCCACCCGGGACTAGCGACCTACGAGCAGTACTTC. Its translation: CTSSHPGLATYEQYF.

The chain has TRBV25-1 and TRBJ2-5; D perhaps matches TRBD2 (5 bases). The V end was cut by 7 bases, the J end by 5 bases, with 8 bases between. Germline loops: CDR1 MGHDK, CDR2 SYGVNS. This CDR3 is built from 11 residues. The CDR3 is CASTERETQYF. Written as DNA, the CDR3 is TGTGCCAGCACAGAGCGGGAGACCCAGTACTTC.

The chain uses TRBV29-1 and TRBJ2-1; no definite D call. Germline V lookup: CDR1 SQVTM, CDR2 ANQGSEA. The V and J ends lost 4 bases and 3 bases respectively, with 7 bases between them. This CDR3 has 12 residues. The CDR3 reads CSVALGYNEQFF. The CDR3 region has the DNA TGCAGCGTTGCCCTGGGCTACAATGAGCAGTTCTTC.

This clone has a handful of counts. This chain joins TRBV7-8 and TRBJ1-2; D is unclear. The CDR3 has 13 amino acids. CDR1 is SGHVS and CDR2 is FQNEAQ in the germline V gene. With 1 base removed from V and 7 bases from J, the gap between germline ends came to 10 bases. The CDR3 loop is CASSLVGLGGYTF. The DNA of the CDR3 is TGTGCCAGCAGCTTAGTGGGTTTGGGTGGCTACACCTTC. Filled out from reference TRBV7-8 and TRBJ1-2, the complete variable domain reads GAGVSQSPRYKVAKRGQDVALRCDPISGHVSLFWYQQALGQGPEFLTYFQNEAQLDKSGLPSDRFFAERPEGSVSTLKIQRTQQEDSAVYLCASSLVGLGGYTFGSGTRLTVV.

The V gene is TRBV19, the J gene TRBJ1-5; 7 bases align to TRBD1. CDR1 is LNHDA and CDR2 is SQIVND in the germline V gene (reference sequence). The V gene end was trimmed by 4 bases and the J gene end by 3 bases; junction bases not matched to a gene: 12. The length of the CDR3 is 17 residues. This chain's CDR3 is CASSRIQGPRINQPQHF. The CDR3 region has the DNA TGTGCCAGTAGTAGGATACAGGGGCCGCGTATCAATCAGCCCCAGCATTTT.

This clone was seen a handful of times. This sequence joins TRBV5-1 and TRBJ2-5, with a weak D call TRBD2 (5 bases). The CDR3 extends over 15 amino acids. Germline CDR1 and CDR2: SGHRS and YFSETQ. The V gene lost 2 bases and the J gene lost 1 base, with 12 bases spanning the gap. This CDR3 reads CASSLAGGPQETQYF. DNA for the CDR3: TGCGCCAGCAGCTTAGCCGGAGGCCCCCAAGAGACCCAGTACTTC.

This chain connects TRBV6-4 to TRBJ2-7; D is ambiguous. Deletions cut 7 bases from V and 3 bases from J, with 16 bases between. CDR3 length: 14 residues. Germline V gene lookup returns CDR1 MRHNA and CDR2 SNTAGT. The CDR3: CASMSSAHYYEQYF. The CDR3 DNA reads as TGTGCCAGCATGTCGTCCGCACACTACTACGAGCAGTACTTC.

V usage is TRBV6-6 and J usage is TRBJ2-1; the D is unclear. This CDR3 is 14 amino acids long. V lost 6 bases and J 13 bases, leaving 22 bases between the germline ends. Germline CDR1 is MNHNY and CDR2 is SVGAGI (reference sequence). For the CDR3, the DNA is TGTGCCAGCAGCCTGAGACCCAAAACGGTGGGACAGTTCTTC. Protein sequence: CASSLRPKTVGQFF.

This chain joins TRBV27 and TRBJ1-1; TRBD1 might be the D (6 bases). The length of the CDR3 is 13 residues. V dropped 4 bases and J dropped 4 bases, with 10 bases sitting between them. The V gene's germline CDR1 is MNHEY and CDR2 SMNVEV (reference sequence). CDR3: CASSSGVGTEAFF. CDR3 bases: TGTGCCAGCAGTTCAGGGGTAGGCACTGAAGCTTTCTTT.

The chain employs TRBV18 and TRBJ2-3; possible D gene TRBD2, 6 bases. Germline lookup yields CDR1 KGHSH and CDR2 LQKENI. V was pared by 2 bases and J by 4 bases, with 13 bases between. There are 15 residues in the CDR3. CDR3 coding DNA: TGTGCCAGCTCACCAGCCGCGGGAATTTCAGATACGCAGTATTTT. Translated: CASSPAAGISDTQYF.

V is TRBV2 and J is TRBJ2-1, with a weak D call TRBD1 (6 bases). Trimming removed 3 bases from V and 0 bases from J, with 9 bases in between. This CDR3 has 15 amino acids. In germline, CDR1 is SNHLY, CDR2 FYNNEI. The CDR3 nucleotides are TGTGCCAGCAGTGAGGAACAGGGCTCCTACAATGAGCAGTTCTTC. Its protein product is CASSEEQGSYNEQFF. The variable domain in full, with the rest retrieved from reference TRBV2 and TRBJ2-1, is EPEVTQTPSHQVTQMGQEVILRCVPISNHLYFYWYRQILGQKVEFLVSFYNNEISEKSEIFDDQFSVERPDGSNFTLKIRSTKLEDSAMYFCASSEEQGSYNEQFFGPGTRLTVL.

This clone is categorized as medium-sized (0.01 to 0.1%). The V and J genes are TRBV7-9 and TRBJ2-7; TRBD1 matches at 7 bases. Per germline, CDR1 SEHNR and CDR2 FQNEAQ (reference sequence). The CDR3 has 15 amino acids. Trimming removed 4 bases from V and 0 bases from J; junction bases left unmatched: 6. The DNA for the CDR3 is TGTGCCAGCAGCTCCGACAGGGAAACCTCCTACGAGCAGTACTTC. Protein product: CASSSDRETSYEQYF.

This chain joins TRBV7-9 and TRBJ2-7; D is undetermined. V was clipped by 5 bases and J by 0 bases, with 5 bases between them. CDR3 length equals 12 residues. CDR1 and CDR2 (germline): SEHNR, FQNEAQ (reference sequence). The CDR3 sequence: CASSLHSYEQYF. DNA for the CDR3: TGTGCCAGCAGCCTACACTCCTACGAGCAGTACTTC.

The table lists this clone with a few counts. The CDR3 reads CAISAGPGQGHTNYGYTF. The CDR3 DNA reads TGTGCCATCAGTGCTGGACCGGGACAGGGCCACACTAACTATGGCTACACCTTC. V usage is TRBV10-3 and J usage is TRBJ1-2, with 9 nucleotides matching TRBD1. CDR3 length: 18 amino acids. Germline V lookup: CDR1 ENHRY, CDR2 SYGVKD. V lost 4 bases and J lost 0; bases outside the gene matches: 12.

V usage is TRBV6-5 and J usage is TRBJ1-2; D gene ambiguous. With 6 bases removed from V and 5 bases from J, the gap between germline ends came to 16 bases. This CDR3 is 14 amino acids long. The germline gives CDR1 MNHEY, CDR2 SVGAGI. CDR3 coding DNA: TGTGCCAGCAGAGCGGACCTTTCCCTGTATGGCTACACCTTC. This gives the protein CASRADLSLYGYTF.

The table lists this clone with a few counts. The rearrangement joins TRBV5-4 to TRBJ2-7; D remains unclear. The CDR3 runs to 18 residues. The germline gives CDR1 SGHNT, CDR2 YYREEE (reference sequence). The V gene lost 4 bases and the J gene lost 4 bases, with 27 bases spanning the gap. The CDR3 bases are TGTGCCAGCAGCCATCCCTCCGGTACAGCGTATCCTCAATACGAGCAGTACTTC. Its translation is CASSHPSGTAYPQYEQYF.

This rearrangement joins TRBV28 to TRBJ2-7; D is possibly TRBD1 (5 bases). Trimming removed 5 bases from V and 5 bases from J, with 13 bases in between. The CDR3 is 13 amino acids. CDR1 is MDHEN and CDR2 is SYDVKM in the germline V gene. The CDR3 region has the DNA TGTGCCAGCAGTCCCCAGGGTCCCCACGAGCAGTACTTC. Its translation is CASSPQGPHEQYF.

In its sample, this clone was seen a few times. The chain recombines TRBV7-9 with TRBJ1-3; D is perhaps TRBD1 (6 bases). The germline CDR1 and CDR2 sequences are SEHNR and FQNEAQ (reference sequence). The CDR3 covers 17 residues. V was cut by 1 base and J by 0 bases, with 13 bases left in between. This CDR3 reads CASSLEGGGSSGNTIYF. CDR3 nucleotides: TGTGCCAGCAGCTTAGAGGGAGGGGGTTCCTCTGGAAACACCATATATTTT.

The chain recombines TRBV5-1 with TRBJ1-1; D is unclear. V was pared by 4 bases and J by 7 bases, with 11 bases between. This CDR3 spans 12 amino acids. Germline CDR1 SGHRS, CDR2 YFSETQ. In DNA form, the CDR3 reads TGCGCCAGCAGCGCAGGACGGAGTGAAGCTTTCTTT. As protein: CASSAGRSEAFF.

Here the CDR3 reads CASGGLAAPYEQYF. The CDR3 DNA reads TGTGCCAGCGGGGGACTAGCGGCCCCCTACGAGCAGTACTTC. The chain links TRBV6-1 to TRBJ2-7; 11 bases agree with TRBD2. With V trimmed by 8 bases and J by 2 bases, 5 bases remained unmatched. Germline CDR1 is MNHNS and CDR2 is SASEGT. This CDR3 contains 14 residues.

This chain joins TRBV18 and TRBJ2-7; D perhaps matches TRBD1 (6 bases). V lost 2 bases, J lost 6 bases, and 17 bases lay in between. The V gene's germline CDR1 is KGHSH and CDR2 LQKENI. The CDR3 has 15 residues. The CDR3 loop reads CASSPNRVGFAEQYF. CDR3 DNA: TGTGCCAGCTCACCAAACAGGGTGGGCTTCGCCGAGCAGTACTTC.

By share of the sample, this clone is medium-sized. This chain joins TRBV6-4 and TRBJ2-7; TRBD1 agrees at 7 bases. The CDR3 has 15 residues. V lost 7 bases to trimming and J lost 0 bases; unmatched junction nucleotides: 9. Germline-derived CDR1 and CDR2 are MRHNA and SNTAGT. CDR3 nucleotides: TGTGCCAGCACCCCTCCGGGACAGTACTCCTACGAGCAGTACTTC. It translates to CASTPPGQYSYEQYF.

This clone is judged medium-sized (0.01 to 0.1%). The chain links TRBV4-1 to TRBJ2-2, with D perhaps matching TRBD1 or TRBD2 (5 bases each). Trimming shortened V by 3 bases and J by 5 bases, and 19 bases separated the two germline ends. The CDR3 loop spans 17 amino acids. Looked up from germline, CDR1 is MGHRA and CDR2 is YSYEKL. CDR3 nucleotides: TGCGCCAGCAGCCAGCCGGTATGGGGGTGGGGGACCGGGGAGCTGTTTTTT. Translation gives CASSQPVWGWGTGELFF.

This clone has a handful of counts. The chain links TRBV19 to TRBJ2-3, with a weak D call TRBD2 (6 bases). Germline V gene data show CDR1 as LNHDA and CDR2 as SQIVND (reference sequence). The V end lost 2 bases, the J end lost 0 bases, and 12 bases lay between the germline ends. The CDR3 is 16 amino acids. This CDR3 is CASSITGLSSTDTQYF. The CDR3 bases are TGTGCCAGTAGTATAACGGGACTCAGTAGCACAGATACGCAGTATTTT. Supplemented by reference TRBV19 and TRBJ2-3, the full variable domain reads DGGITQSPKYLFRKEGQNVTLSCEQNLNHDAMYWYRQDPGQGLRLIYYSQIVNDFQKGDIAEGYSVSREKKESFPLTVTSAQKNPTAFYLCASSITGLSSTDTQYFGPGTRLTVL.